The 30 T cell receptor beta chains listed next were all sequenced from one sample in a study of human T cells and chemical hapten exposure. The time point was: patch test 1, 2 weeks after DPC sensitization. The sample's treatment: therapeutic diphenylcyclopropenone sensitization with weekly scalp DPC. MiXCR, run by TCRdb on the RACE reads, gives a single entry per CDR3 protein. The sample holds approximately 49,000 distinct CDR3 sequences, less than 9.5% seen once. The sample consisted of whole blood, taken in connection with sensitization to the hapten diphenylcyclopropenone (DPC). These receptors came from a woman aged 45-65 years with alopecia areata. Some clones in this sample may be carry-over from other donors' samples.

This clonotype occurred a few times. V is TRBV12-3 or TRBV12-4 and J is TRBJ2-3; 9 nucleotides agree with TRBD1. The CDR3 runs to 15 residues. V was clipped by 6 bases and J by 7 bases; unmatched bases: 11. The CDR3, as DNA: TGTGCCAGCAGCCCCTGGGACAGGGTTACAAATACGCAGTATTTT. Translated, it gives CASSPWDRVTNTQYF.

This clonotype has ten or more counts. The rearrangement joins TRBV13 to TRBJ2-7, with TRBD2 matching 10 bases. The CDR3 contains 16 residues. V was pared by 2 bases and J by 2 bases, with 6 bases of the junction left unmatched. The germline gives CDR1 PRHDT, CDR2 FYEKMQ (reference sequence). The CDR3 spells CASSLRTSGRPYEQYF. In nucleotides, the CDR3 is TGTGCCAGCAGCTTAAGGACTAGCGGAAGACCCTACGAGCAGTACTTC. Based on the CDR3 plus reference TRBV13 and TRBJ2-7, the full variable domain is AAGVIQSPRHLIKEKRETATLKCYPIPRHDTVYWYQQGPGQDPQFLISFYEKMQSDKGSIPDRFSAQQFSDYHSELNMSSLELGDSALYFCASSLRTSGRPYEQYFGPGTRLTVT.

This chain uses TRBV11-2 with TRBJ2-1; 14 bases line up with TRBD2. V lost 5 bases and J lost 10; bases outside the gene matches: 7. The CDR3 totals 15 residues. From germline, CDR1 is SGHAT and CDR2 FQNNGV. The CDR3 sequence: CASSPGLAGGAEQFF. CDR3 coding DNA: TGTGCCAGCAGCCCCGGACTAGCGGGAGGCGCCGAGCAGTTCTTC.

This clonotype was picked up many times. V and J are TRBV5-5 and TRBJ2-7; TRBD1 matches 7 bases. Germline values: CDR1 SGHKS, CDR2 YYEKEE (reference sequence). V was pared by 2 bases and J by 6 bases, with 17 bases of the junction left unmatched. This CDR3 is 17 amino acids long. CDR3 coding DNA: TGTGCCAGCAGCTTCGTCCCAGGGACAGTCAGGGGGAGCGAGCAGTACTTC. This encodes CASSFVPGTVRGSEQYF.

Concerning this clonotype: Germline is not matched at one junction end, which may reflect a read error. V usage is TRBV20-1 and J usage is TRBJ1-2; D is undetermined. There are 12 residues in the CDR3. Looked up from germline, CDR1 is DFQATT and CDR2 is SNEGSKA (reference sequence). The CDR3 sequence is CSARGENYGCTF. DNA for the CDR3: TGCAGTGCTAGAGGGGAGAACTATGGCTGCACCTTC.

The rearrangement uses TRBV29-1 and TRBJ2-7; 7 bases match TRBD2. CDR1 and CDR2 from the germline V gene are SQVTM and ANQGSEA. The CDR3 spans 14 residues. The junction had 11 bases not matched to a gene; V was cut back by 7 bases and J by 2 bases. The CDR3 sequence is CSGMRGAGAYEQYF. In DNA form, the CDR3 reads TGCAGCGGTATGAGGGGCGCGGGAGCCTACGAGCAGTACTTC.

This clonotype was detected ten times or more. The gene calls are TRBV7-2 and TRBJ1-4; D gene uncertain. Germline values: CDR1 SGHTA, CDR2 FQGNSA. CDR3 size: 13 residues. V shed 6 bases and J shed 3 bases, with 8 bases lying between them. The CDR3 reads CASSRAANEKLFF. The CDR3 DNA follows: TGTGCCAGCAGTAGAGCCGCTAATGAAAAACTGTTTTTT.

This clonotype showed up many times. The chain links TRBV3-1 to TRBJ2-1, with D perhaps matching TRBD1 (5 bases). This CDR3 is 13 amino acids long. Germline V lookup: CDR1 LGHDT, CDR2 YNNKEL (reference sequence). The V end lost 3 bases, the J end lost 7 bases, and 10 bases lay between the germline ends. CDR3 residues: CASSQLRGNEQFF. CDR3 sequence (DNA): TGTGCCAGCAGCCAGCTTAGGGGAAATGAGCAGTTCTTC.

V and J are TRBV6-1 and TRBJ2-1, with D perhaps TRBD2 (6 bases). The CDR3 covers 15 residues. Germline loops: CDR1 MNHNS, CDR2 SASEGT. Trimming pared 6 bases from V and 7 bases from J, leaving 19 bases between. The CDR3 region is CASRIAVPGGNEQFF. CDR3 sequence (DNA): TGTGCCAGCAGAATAGCGGTCCCCGGGGGAAATGAGCAGTTCTTC.

This clonotype was detected many times. V gene TRBV2 combines with J gene TRBJ2-7, with no clear D. The CDR3 totals 14 residues. Trimming removed 6 bases at V and 3 bases at J, with 15 bases between. Germline V gene lookup returns CDR1 SNHLY and CDR2 FYNNEI. The CDR3 reads CASSLILPGYEQYF. The CDR3, as DNA: TGTGCCAGCAGCCTTATTTTGCCCGGCTACGAGCAGTACTTC.

This clonotype occurred many times. The chain carries TRBV24-1 and TRBJ2-5; no reliable D call. This CDR3 comprises 13 residues. The germline V gene encodes CDR1 KGHDR and CDR2 SFDVKD. The germline V and J ends were trimmed by 4 bases and 1 base, with 6 bases remaining between them. As DNA, the CDR3 is TGTGCCACCAGTGAGGGCGGCCAAGAGACCCAGTACTTC. Protein sequence: CATSEGGQETQYF.

The V and J genes are TRBV2 and TRBJ1-1, with TRBD1 as a possible D gene (5 bases). The V and J ends lost 7 bases and 5 bases respectively, with 20 bases between them. CDR3 length: 15 amino acids. Germline lookup yields CDR1 SNHLY and CDR2 FYNNEI. CDR3 protein: CASMVGALLRTEAFF. CDR3 DNA: TGTGCCAGCATGGTTGGGGCCCTCCTTCGGACTGAAGCTTTCTTT. The variable domain in full, completed from reference TRBV2 and TRBJ1-1, reads EPEVTQTPSHQVTQMGQEVILRCVPISNHLYFYWYRQILGQKVEFLVSFYNNEISEKSEIFDDQFSVERPDGSNFTLKIRSTKLEDSAMYFCASMVGALLRTEAFFGQGTRLTVV.

For this clonotype: At one end, the junction sequence differs from germline, possibly due to a read error. J is TRBJ1-1 and V is TRBV3-1; weak D call: TRBD1 (5 bases). Germline V gene lookup returns CDR1 LGHDT and CDR2 YNNKEL (reference sequence). This CDR3 comprises 14 residues. The chain's CDR3 is CASSQAYRGTEAFF. Here the CDR3 DNA reads TGTGCCAGTAGCCAAGCGTACCGGGGGACTGAAGCTTTCTTT.

Details on this clonotype: This may arise from a read error, as a much more abundant clone is one base away. Here the CDR3 omits its conserved ending phenylalanine or tryptophan, so a read error is the likely source. The chain employs TRBV20-1 and TRBJ2-7; the match to TRBD1 covers 7 bases. The CDR3 is 15 residues long. Losses at the gene ends were 1 base for V and 1 base for J; bases not matched to a gene: 7. CDR1 is DFQATT and CDR2 is SNEGSKA in the germline V gene (reference sequence). The CDR3 protein is CSARADRVSSYEQYI. CDR3 coding DNA: TGCAGTGCTAGAGCCGACAGGGTGAGTTCCTACGAGCAGTACATC.

This sequence joins TRBV20-1 and TRBJ1-2; D is uncertain. The CDR3 is made up of 13 amino acids. Germline V lookup: CDR1 DFQATT, CDR2 SNEGSKA (reference sequence). V dropped 6 bases and J dropped 2 bases, with 13 bases sitting between them. The CDR3 DNA follows: TGCAGTGCCCTGCCGACTGGCAACTATGGCTACACCTTC. This sequence encodes CSALPTGNYGYTF.

This chain uses TRBV29-1 with TRBJ2-1; D not certain. V lost 5 bases, J lost 5 bases, and 4 bases lay in between. CDR1 and CDR2 from the germline V gene are SQVTM and ANQGSEA. This CDR3 has 10 residues. The chain's CDR3 is CSVRDNEQFF. CDR3 DNA: TGCAGCGTTCGTGACAATGAGCAGTTCTTC.

The rearrangement joins TRBV5-4 to TRBJ2-4, with D unclear. V was pared by 1 base and J by 0 bases, with 17 bases between. There are 18 residues in the CDR3. Germline assignment: CDR1 SGHNT and CDR2 YYREEE (reference sequence). The CDR3 sequence: CASSLIQNGFLAKNIQYF. CDR3 nucleotide sequence: TGTGCCAGCAGCTTGATTCAGAACGGATTTCTAGCCAAAAACATTCAGTACTTC. The full variable domain, in which reference TRBV5-4 and TRBJ2-4 provide the parts outside the CDR3, is ETGVTQSPTHLIKTRGQQVTLRCSSQSGHNTVSWYQQALGQGPQFIFQYYREEENGRGNFPPRFSGLQFPNYSSELNVNALELDDSALYLCASSLIQNGFLAKNIQYFGAGTRLSVL.

This clonotype showed up just a few times. The chain is built from TRBV7-9 and TRBJ2-1; D gene uncertain. This CDR3 is 10 amino acids long. Germline V CDR1 and CDR2: SEHNR, FQNEAQ (reference sequence). V was trimmed by 3 bases and J by 9 bases, leaving 3 bases between them. This CDR3 is CASSFLEQFF. CDR3 coding DNA: TGTGCCAGCAGCTTTCTTGAGCAGTTCTTC.

This clonotype was seen many times. The genes are TRBV7-2 and TRBJ2-5; tentatively, D is TRBD1 (6 bases). The V and J ends lost 1 base and 5 bases respectively, with 20 bases between them. This CDR3 contains 17 residues. The germline V gene has CDR1 SGHTA and CDR2 FQGNSA. The CDR3: CASSLVSQGPRAETQYF. The DNA for the CDR3 is TGTGCCAGCAGCTTAGTGTCCCAGGGGCCCAGGGCGGAGACCCAGTACTTC.

This clonotype was counted at least ten times. The chain combines TRBV20-1 with TRBJ2-7, with D unclear. Germline assignment: CDR1 DFQATT and CDR2 SNEGSKA (reference sequence). Trimming removed 0 bases from V and 5 bases from J, with 20 bases in between. The CDR3 is 16 amino acids. CDR3: CSARDPGDSSRNEQYF. The CDR3 nucleotides are TGCAGTGCTAGAGACCCTGGGGATAGCTCTAGGAACGAGCAGTACTTC.

This clonotype appeared many times. The chain uses TRBV7-9 and TRBJ2-7; TRBD1 matches 7 bases. Per germline, CDR1 SEHNR and CDR2 FQNEAQ (reference sequence). The V gene end was trimmed by 4 bases and the J gene end by 1 base; junction bases not matched to a gene: 1. CDR3 length: 13 residues. CDR3 nucleotides: TGTGCCAGCAGCTGGGGACAGTCCTACGAGCAGTACTTC. Translating gives CASSWGQSYEQYF.

This clonotype was seen a few times. V usage is TRBV7-2 and J usage is TRBJ2-3, with 9 nucleotides matching TRBD2. The length of the CDR3 is 15 residues. CDR1 and CDR2 (germline): SGHTA, FQGNSA. V lost 1 base to trimming and J lost 5 bases; unmatched junction nucleotides: 4. This CDR3 reads CASSLVAGGRDTQYF. The CDR3 coding sequence is TGTGCCAGCAGCTTAGTTGCGGGAGGGCGAGATACGCAGTATTTT. Full variable domain (rest looked up from reference TRBV7-2 and TRBJ2-3): GAGVSQSPSNKVTEKGKDVELRCDPISGHTALYWYRQSLGQGLEFLIYFQGNSAPDKSGLPSDRFSAERTGGSVSTLTIQRTQQEDSAVYLCASSLVAGGRDTQYFGPGTRLTVL.

At least ten counts were recorded for this clonotype. The chain employs TRBV7-9 and TRBJ1-1; D ambiguous. V dropped 7 bases and J dropped 1 base, with 13 bases sitting between them. This CDR3 has 14 amino acids. CDR1 and CDR2 (germline): SEHNR, FQNEAQ (reference sequence). This CDR3 is CASNWIGRNTEAFF. The DNA of the CDR3 is TGTGCCAGCAACTGGATAGGGCGGAACACTGAAGCTTTCTTT. The variable domain in full, completed from reference TRBV7-9 and TRBJ1-1, reads DTGVSQNPRHKITKRGQNVTFRCDPISEHNRLYWYRQTLGQGPEFLTYFQNEAQLEKSRLLSDRFSAERPKGSFSTLEIQRTEQGDSAMYLCASNWIGRNTEAFFGQGTRLTVV.

This clonotype was recorded many times. The J gene is TRBJ2-1, the V gene TRBV5-1, with 8 positions matching TRBD2. The CDR3 runs 16 residues. Germline V gene data show CDR1 as SGHRS and CDR2 as YFSETQ. The V gene end was trimmed by 4 bases and the J gene end by 5 bases; junction bases not matched to a gene: 11. The CDR3 reads CASSREAGAGNNEQFF. The CDR3 nucleotides read TGCGCCAGCAGCCGAGAAGCGGGAGCTGGAAACAATGAGCAGTTCTTC.

This clonotype was seen many times. This rearrangement joins TRBV20-1 to TRBJ1-1, with D perhaps TRBD1 (6 bases). V was shortened by 7 bases and J by 3 bases, with 9 bases between the two germline ends. Germline values: CDR1 DFQATT, CDR2 SNEGSKA (reference sequence). The CDR3 extends over 11 amino acids. The CDR3 coding sequence is TGCAGTGGCAAGGGGGACACTGAAGCTTTCTTT. As protein: CSGKGDTEAFF.

This clonotype was counted ten times or more. The rearrangement uses TRBV29-1 and TRBJ2-5; no definite D call. Germline values: CDR1 SQVTM, CDR2 ANQGSEA. The V end was cut by 6 bases, the J end by 7 bases, with 9 bases between. CDR3 length equals 10 residues. The CDR3 is CSVRELTQYF. CDR3 nucleotide sequence: TGCAGCGTACGCGAGTTGACCCAGTACTTC.

This clonotype has a count of ten or more. J is TRBJ2-7 and V is TRBV10-2; 7 bases match TRBD1. The CDR3 runs 15 residues. Unmatched junction bases numbered 8, after V lost 5 bases and J lost 1 base. The germline gives CDR1 WSHSY, CDR2 SAAADI. The CDR3 region has the DNA TGCGCCAGCAGTCGGGACAGTGGTGGGTCCTACGAGCAGTACTTC. Translating it yields CASSRDSGGSYEQYF.

Notes on this clonotype: The germline gene is not matched at one end of the junction; a read error may be the cause. The V gene is TRBV18, the J gene TRBJ2-4; D perhaps matches TRBD1 (6 bases). The germline V gene has CDR1 KGHSH and CDR2 LQKENI. The CDR3 runs to 13 residues. CDR3 sequence reads: CASSPYRADIEYF. The CDR3 DNA reads TGTGCCAGCTCACCATACAGGGCTGACATTGAGTACTTC.

This clonotype has at least ten counts. The rearrangement uses TRBV7-9 and TRBJ1-4, with D possibly matching TRBD1 (5 bases). The germline gives CDR1 SEHNR, CDR2 FQNEAQ (reference sequence). V was cut by 11 bases and J by 3 bases, with 13 bases left in between. The CDR3 spans 13 residues. The CDR3 protein is CAGGGRANEKLFF. CDR3 bases: TGTGCCGGGGGAGGACGGGCTAATGAAAAACTGTTTTTT.

A word on this clonotype: A junction boundary mismatches the germline segment, possibly from a read error. V gene TRBV20-1 combines with J gene TRBJ1-3, with 11 bases fitting TRBD1. Germline V gives CDR1 DFQATT, CDR2 SNEGSKA (reference sequence). CDR3 size: 15 residues. This chain's CDR3 is CSARRTGGSENTIYF. DNA of the CDR3: TGCAGTGCTAGAAGGACAGGGGGCTCTGAAAACACCATATATTTT.